This T cell receptor (beta chain) came from a study of early T cells in non-severe SARS-CoV-2 infection. Via MiXCR, TCRdb re-called the 5' RACE reads, giving one row per CDR3 protein. The table records nearly 80,000 distinct CDR3 sequences, around 13% of them present only once. The CDR3 has 16 amino acids. J gave up 2 bases and V 5 bases, and 8 bases lay outside the gene matches. Germline V lookup: CDR1 SGHVS, CDR2 FQNEAQ. This clonotype showed up just a few times. Sequencing was performed on whole blood. The V gene is TRBV7-8, the J gene TRBJ2-2; 7 bases are shared with TRBD2. This sequence was found in an adult who was a healthcare worker with PCR-confirmed SARS-CoV-2 infection or an uninfected control (not recorded which). CDR3 residues: CASSRSGTINTGELFF. The CDR3 nucleotides read TGTGCCAGCAGCCGGTCCGGGACTATCAACACCGGGGAGCTGTTTTTT.